The present T cell receptor beta chain was sequenced within a study of blood T cell repertoires in COVID-19. Study-wide background: Acute and convalescent COVID-19 specimens originated in the United States, Italy and Spain. In each case, the material was cDNA or gDNA derived from T cells, B-cell-depleted T cells, or PBMCs.

The CDR3 has 13 residues. Germline V CDR1 and CDR2: MNHEY, SMNVEV (reference sequence). Unmatched junction bases numbered 10, after V lost 6 bases and J lost 11 bases. Source study methods: The authors estimated nucleated cell counts from reference gene primer amplification. Here immunoSEQ multiplex PCR was the method, and the copy in TCRdb shows in-frame clones only, minus some. V and J calls plus clone size are reproduced from that table; the DNA served to infer D and trimming. The sample carries about 93,000 clones, about 80% recorded once. In this sample, this clone turned up a few times. Input material: peripheral blood. The sequence came from a human donor in a cohort sampled during active COVID-19. This chain links TRBV27 with TRBJ1-1, with 9 bases matching TRBD1. The CDR3 bases are TGTGCCAGCAGGGAGATCGGGACAGGGAAGGCTTTCTTT. It specifies CASREIGTGKAFF.